Listed here are 30 T cell receptor beta chains from one sample, sequenced in a study of CD8+ T cells in alopecia areata. Regarding treatment: oral pan-JAK inhibitor, 5-10 mg twice daily. Sequencing used cDNA as its template, made by extracting RNA and reverse transcribing it. Repertoires were generated with immunoSEQ multiplex PCR, while TCRdb's copy carries only in-frame clones and drops some. The sample gives about 190,000 clones, under 70% of which show up once; more than 3.5% is in the top ten. The material was CD4+ T cells sorted from blood, obtained at week 4, from a patient treated with tofacitinib. The receptors come from a human donor with alopecia areata.

This clone was detected a few times. CDR3 nucleotide sequence: TGTGCCAGCAGAACAAGTAGCGGGGGAAGGACCGGGGAGCTGTTTTTT. This encodes CASRTSSGGRTGELFF. The V call is TRBV2, the J call TRBJ2-2; TRBD2 agrees at 9 bases. J gave up 5 bases and V 6 bases, and 10 bases lay outside the gene matches. This CDR3 has 16 residues. Germline V gene data show CDR1 as SNHLY and CDR2 as FYNNEI.

This chain connects TRBV7-9 to TRBJ2-2, with D perhaps TRBD2 (5 bases). CDR1 is SEHNR, CDR2 FQNEAQ, per germline (reference sequence). The V and J ends lost 1 base and 4 bases respectively, with 7 bases between them. The CDR3 contains 14 residues. CDR3: CASSLEDSTGELFF. CDR3 in DNA: TGTGCCAGCAGCTTAGAGGACTCCACCGGGGAGCTGTTTTTT.

Only a few counts were recorded for this clone. The chain is built from TRBV11-3 and TRBJ1-6; D not resolved. V lost 0 bases and J lost 0, with 12 bases in between. In germline, CDR1 is SGHNT, CDR2 YENEEA. The CDR3 is 18 residues long. Written as DNA, the CDR3 is TGTGCCAGCAGCTTAGATCAAGGAGGTAGCTCCTATAATTCACCCCTCCACTTT. Translated, it gives CASSLDQGGSSYNSPLHF.

This chain uses TRBV2 with TRBJ2-3; D is ambiguous. This CDR3 comprises 15 residues. Trimming left V 4 bases short and J 5 bases short, with 16 bases between. Germline V gene data show CDR1 as SNHLY and CDR2 as FYNNEI. This CDR3 is CASSGWGLSEDTQYF. The CDR3 DNA reads as TGTGCCAGCAGTGGATGGGGTCTCTCTGAAGATACGCAGTATTTT.

This chain uses TRBV29-1 with TRBJ1-1; D gene unclear. Trimming shortened V by 4 bases and J by 0 bases, and 6 bases separated the two germline ends. CDR1 and CDR2 (germline): SQVTM, ANQGSEA. This CDR3 is 12 amino acids long. The CDR3 region has the DNA TGCAGCGTTGCCAACTTGAACACTGAAGCTTTCTTT. This codes for CSVANLNTEAFF.

The J gene is TRBJ1-2, the V gene TRBV6-1; weak D call: TRBD1 (6 bases). Germline V gives CDR1 MNHNS, CDR2 SASEGT. The V gene lost 6 bases and the J gene lost 3 bases, with 8 bases spanning the gap. This CDR3 is built from 12 residues. CDR3 region: CASSEGDYGYTF. The CDR3 nucleotides are TGTGCCAGCAGCGAGGGGGACTATGGCTACACCTTC.

The chain has TRBV30 and TRBJ1-1; no reliable D call. The germline gives CDR1 GTSNPN, CDR2 SVGIG (reference sequence). V gave up 4 bases and J gave up 7 bases, with 10 bases separating them. The CDR3 extends over 11 amino acids. The CDR3 protein is CAWTWQREAFF. The CDR3, as DNA: TGTGCCTGGACGTGGCAGCGTGAAGCTTTCTTT.

This clone was recorded a few times. The J gene is TRBJ2-5, the V gene TRBV27; TRBD2 is a possible D gene (5 bases). Trimming cost V 3 bases and J 5 bases, with 25 bases left between them. Looked up from germline, CDR1 is MNHEY and CDR2 is SMNVEV (reference sequence). This CDR3 has 18 amino acids. The CDR3, as DNA: TGTGCCAGCAGTTTGTTAGAGGTGGCACGGAGGTATCGGGAGACCCAGTACTTC. Its protein product is CASSLLEVARRYRETQYF.

The chain recombines TRBV4-3 with TRBJ1-1; no clear D gene. Trimming stripped 0 bases from V and 8 bases from J, with 13 bases between. In germline, CDR1 is LGHNA, CDR2 YSLEER. The length of the CDR3 is 14 residues. In nucleotides, the CDR3 is TGCGCCAGCAGCCAAGATCTAAGGCTTTCGGAAGCTTTCTTT. Translating gives CASSQDLRLSEAFF.

This chain uses TRBV5-1 with TRBJ1-1; D unresolved. Germline CDR1 reads SGHRS; CDR2 reads YFSETQ. The CDR3 contains 13 residues. Between the trimmed V and J ends, which lost 1 base and 3 bases, there was a span of 7 bases. The CDR3 DNA reads as TGCGCCAGCAGCTTGAAGGGTGACACTGAAGCTTTCTTT. Translated: CASSLKGDTEAFF. Filled out from reference TRBV5-1 and TRBJ1-1, the complete variable domain reads KAGVTQTPRYLIKTRGQQVTLSCSPISGHRSVSWYQQTPGQGLQFLFEYFSETQRNKGNFPGRFSGRQFSNSRSEMNVSTLELGDSALYLCASSLKGDTEAFFGQGTRLTVV.

Concerning this clone: Distinct nucleotide sequences in the sample also encode this CDR3. The chain has TRBV30 and TRBJ2-5, with a tentative D call TRBD1 (6 bases). The germline V gene encodes CDR1 GTSNPN and CDR2 SVGIG (reference sequence). Trimming shortened V by 2 bases and J by 5 bases, and 12 bases separated the two germline ends. CDR3 length: 13 amino acids. The CDR3 nucleotides are TGTGCCTGGAGTCCCCGGACAGTCGAGACCCAGTACTTC. It is translated as CAWSPRTVETQYF.

As regards this clone: Germline is not matched at one junction end, which may reflect a read error. The chain joins TRBV30 to TRBJ1-5; D not resolved. CDR3 length equals 13 residues. Per the germline V gene, CDR1 is GTSNPN and CDR2 is SVGIG (reference sequence). CDR3 sequence (DNA): TGTACCTGGAGTGTAGGTAGCAATCAGCCCCAGCATTTT. This translates into CTWSVGSNQPQHF.

This sequence joins TRBV2 and TRBJ1-5; no reliable D call. CDR3 size: 14 residues. The V and J ends lost 3 bases and 1 base respectively, with 7 bases between them. The germline V gene encodes CDR1 SNHLY and CDR2 FYNNEI. The CDR3 nucleotides read TGTGCCAGCAGTGAGATCGCGAGCAATCAGCCCCAGCATTTT. Its protein is CASSEIASNQPQHF.

The chain employs TRBV27 and TRBJ1-5; D is unresolved. V lost 3 bases to trimming and J lost 4 bases, with 13 bases between them. CDR1 and CDR2 (germline): MNHEY, SMNVEV (reference sequence). The CDR3 covers 15 residues. In nucleotides, the CDR3 is TGTGCCAGCAGTTTTGGAACAGCAAGGAATCAGCCCCAGCATTTT. Translated, it gives CASSFGTARNQPQHF.

The chain joins TRBV18 to TRBJ2-1; TRBD1 aligns across 9 bases. Per the germline V gene, CDR1 is KGHSH and CDR2 is LQKENI. J gave up 3 bases and V 3 bases, and 3 bases lay outside the gene matches. The CDR3 is 15 amino acids. CDR3 amino acids: CASSPGTGSYNEQFF. DNA of the CDR3: TGTGCCAGCTCACCCGGGACAGGGAGCTACAATGAGCAGTTCTTC.

This clone was counted between two and nine times. CDR3 coding DNA: TGTGCCAGCAGCCTACTCTATGCGTGGCAGGGTGAATTTACGGGGGGCTACACCTTC. Protein sequence: CASSLLYAWQGEFTGGYTF. V and J are TRBV28 and TRBJ1-2; D may be TRBD1 (5 bases). Germline-derived CDR1 and CDR2 are MDHEN and SYDVKM. This CDR3 has 19 amino acids. Trimming removed 6 bases at V and 8 bases at J, with 34 bases between.

The CDR3 nucleotides read TGTGCCATCAGTGCGGGGTCCGGGACAGTTTTTGAAAAACTGTTTTTT. Its protein is CAISAGSGTVFEKLFF. The V gene is TRBV10-3, the J gene TRBJ1-4; TRBD1 agrees at 7 bases. Per the germline V gene, CDR1 is ENHRY and CDR2 is SYGVKD. This CDR3 spans 16 amino acids. The V and J ends lost 4 bases and 7 bases, in that order; junction bases with no gene match: 12.

This clone has more than one count but fewer than ten. Additional DNA sequences in this sample encode the identical CDR3. The V call is TRBV18, the J call TRBJ2-5; 11 nucleotides agree with TRBD2. Germline CDR1 is KGHSH and CDR2 is LQKENI. This CDR3 is 14 amino acids long. V was pared by 3 bases and J by 5 bases, with 2 bases of the junction left unmatched. The CDR3 sequence is CASSPGTSGETQYF. The CDR3 DNA reads as TGTGCCAGCTCACCGGGGACTAGCGGCGAGACCCAGTACTTC.

J is TRBJ1-2 and V is TRBV29-1, with TRBD1 identical over 7 bases. The trim removed 6 bases at V and 4 bases at J, leaving 5 bases unmatched. This CDR3 has 12 amino acids. Germline V gene lookup returns CDR1 SQVTM and CDR2 ANQGSEA. The CDR3 spells CSVATGSYGYTF. The CDR3 coding sequence is TGCAGCGTGGCGACAGGGTCCTATGGCTACACCTTC.

A note on this clone: This specimen includes other DNA sequences encoding the same CDR3. The chain is built from TRBV5-1 and TRBJ1-1; D remains ambiguous. Per germline, CDR1 SGHRS and CDR2 YFSETQ. Trimming cost V 0 bases and J 1 base, with 7 bases left between them. The CDR3 extends over 14 amino acids. The CDR3 loop reads CASSLDRANTEAFF. DNA for the CDR3: TGCGCCAGCAGCTTGGATAGAGCGAACACTGAAGCTTTCTTT.

This clone appeared a few times. The J gene is TRBJ2-3, the V gene TRBV30, with D hard to call. Germline CDR1 GTSNPN, CDR2 SVGIG (reference sequence). The CDR3 extends over 12 amino acids. V was pared by 3 bases and J by 4 bases, with 8 bases between. This CDR3 is CAWSRVSDTQYF. The CDR3 DNA is TGTGCCTGGAGCAGAGTCTCAGATACGCAGTATTTT.

This sequence joins TRBV20-1 and TRBJ2-5, with no clear D. V was pared by 5 bases and J by 5 bases, with 9 bases between. There are 11 residues in the CDR3. Germline V gene data show CDR1 as DFQATT and CDR2 as SNEGSKA (reference sequence). In DNA, the CDR3 is TGCAGTGCTCCGGTGGGGGAGACCCAGTACTTC. This gives the protein CSAPVGETQYF.

In the case of this clone: The same CDR3 can be traced to other DNA sequences in this sample. V gene TRBV5-6 combines with J gene TRBJ2-2; D is ambiguous. Trimming pared 0 bases from V and 4 bases from J, leaving 4 bases between. CDR1 SGHDT and CDR2 YYEEEE come from the germline V gene. This CDR3 contains 13 residues. CDR3 region: CASSLGGTGELFF. The CDR3 nucleotides are TGTGCCAGCAGCTTGGGGGGCACCGGGGAGCTGTTTTTT.

In its sample, this clone was seen once. The chain joins TRBV29-1 to TRBJ2-3, with 11 nucleotides matching TRBD2. CDR1 SQVTM and CDR2 ANQGSEA come from the germline V gene. The CDR3 spans 15 residues. Trimming cost V 2 bases and J 2 bases; bases outside gene matches: 3. CDR3 coding DNA: TGCAGCGTTGAACTAGCGGGGGGAAACACAGATACGCAGTATTTT. It is translated as CSVELAGGNTDTQYF.

This chain uses TRBV28 with TRBJ2-7, with 7 bases aligning to TRBD2. The CDR3 totals 10 residues. Germline assignment: CDR1 MDHEN and CDR2 SYDVKM. Written as DNA, the CDR3 is TGTGCGTCGGGGGGCTACGAGCAGTACTTC. Translated: CASGGYEQYF.

The chain joins TRBV30 to TRBJ2-4, with D perhaps given as TRBD1 or TRBD2 (5 bases each). Germline V gene data show CDR1 as GTSNPN and CDR2 as SVGIG (reference sequence). This CDR3 has 16 residues. Deletions cut 0 bases from V and 2 bases from J, with 14 bases between. Here the CDR3 DNA reads TGTGCCTGGAGTGTAGGGACCCTAGTGCCCAAAAACATTCAGTACTTC. Its protein product is CAWSVGTLVPKNIQYF.

The chain recombines TRBV4-3 with TRBJ2-5; D possibly matches TRBD1 or TRBD2 (7 bases each). The ends were cut back, 0 bases at V and 7 bases at J, with 15 bases in the middle. This CDR3 has 15 amino acids. Germline V CDR1 and CDR2: LGHNA, YSLEER. The CDR3 nucleotides read TGCGCCAGCAGCCAAGATCCAACAGGGGAGGGGACCCAGTACTTC. This encodes CASSQDPTGEGTQYF.

J is TRBJ2-7 and V is TRBV4-2, with 7 bases fitting TRBD2. The V gene end was trimmed by 1 base and the J gene end by 0 bases; junction bases not matched to a gene: 9. The CDR3 covers 17 residues. CDR1 is LGHNA and CDR2 is YNFKEQ in the germline V gene. The CDR3 region is CASSQVTASGSSYEQYF. CDR3 bases: TGTGCCAGCAGCCAAGTGACGGCTAGCGGCTCCTCCTACGAGCAGTACTTC.

The chain is built from TRBV5-6 and TRBJ1-1, with D possibly TRBD1 on 6 matching bases. Germline CDR1 is SGHDT and CDR2 is YYEEEE. V shed 3 bases and J shed 1 base, with 10 bases lying between them. The CDR3 is made up of 14 amino acids. The DNA for the CDR3 is TGTGCCAGCAGCTCCTTGGACAGGAACACTGAAGCTTTCTTT. It codes for CASSSLDRNTEAFF.

As DNA, the CDR3 is TGCGCCAGCAGCCAAGATCTAGGAGTGGAGACCCAGTACTTC. Translated, it gives CASSQDLGVETQYF. This chain joins TRBV4-3 and TRBJ2-5; no reliable D call. This CDR3 is 14 amino acids long. Germline V CDR1 and CDR2: LGHNA, YSLEER. V was clipped by 0 bases and J by 5 bases, with 10 bases between them.